This T cell receptor beta chain comes out of a study of blood T cell repertoires in COVID-19. The method was immunoSEQ multiplex PCR; TCRdb's version includes in-frame clones alone and lacks a portion of them. The sample includes some 490,000 clones, approximately 83% of them seen just once. CDR1 is SEHNR and CDR2 is FQNEAQ in the germline V gene (reference sequence). This CDR3 has 15 residues. With V trimmed by 5 bases and J by 3 bases, 6 bases remained unmatched. The genes are TRBV7-9 and TRBJ2-1; 8 nucleotides agree with TRBD2. This receptor was obtained from a human donor in a cohort sampled during active COVID-19. The source material was peripheral blood. In DNA form, the CDR3 reads TGTGCCAGCAGCCCCTTAGCGGGGATCTACAATGAGCAGTTCTTC. It codes for CASSPLAGIYNEQFF. Supplemented by reference TRBV7-9 and TRBJ2-1, the full variable domain reads DTGVSQNPRHKITKRGQNVTFRCDPISEHNRLYWYRQTLGQGPEFLTYFQNEAQLEKSRLLSDRFSAERPKGSFSTLEIQRTEQGDSAMYLCASSPLAGIYNEQFFGPGTRLTVL.